This T cell receptor beta chain came from a study of T-cell memory formation after mild COVID-19. In its sample, this clonotype was seen a few times. TCRdb redid the calling of the 5' RACE reads with MiXCR, one entry per CDR3 protein. The sample records 400,000 to 450,000 distinct CDR3 sequences, roughly 18% being singletons. Germline V gene sequence: CDR1 MDHEN, CDR2 SYDVKM. This CDR3 spans 15 amino acids. Trimming cost V 7 bases and J 6 bases, with 20 bases left between them. The sample consisted of PBMCs or a T cell subset sorted from them (not recorded which). This clonotype originated in a man aged 18 to 29 who had mild COVID-19 (a few samples of this study predate the infection). Cell type and time point are not known. This rearrangement joins TRBV28 to TRBJ2-3; D may be TRBD2 (7 bases). The CDR3 protein is CASTSLRGAPDTQYF. The CDR3 DNA is TGTGCCAGCACCTCTCTTCGGGGGGCCCCCGATACGCAGTATTTT.